This T cell receptor (beta chain) was recovered during a study of shared clonotypes between healthy human individuals. Positive CCR7 selection of CD45RO-negative cells yielded the naive CD8 cells, and terminally differentiated effector memory CD45RA+ cells were excluded. With respect to this clone: Its antigen is undetermined.

The repertoire was sequenced with immunoSEQ multiplex PCR; TCRdb's copy has only in-frame clones and lacks some. The top ten clones hold about 1.7% of a sample with a few million clones, roughly 93% of them seen once. Points from the study as a whole: Naive subsets generally exceeded memory subsets in estimated richness.

CDR1 and CDR2 from the germline V gene are LNHDA and SQIVND (reference sequence). Unmatched junction bases numbered 5, after V lost 4 bases and J lost 3 bases. The CDR3 runs to 15 residues. The chain has TRBV19 and TRBJ1-1, with 10 bases lining up with TRBD1. The source of this sequence is a man aged 18 to 29 in good health. Some clones in this sample may be carry-over from other donors' samples. The material sequenced was naive CD8+ T cells from PBMCs. CDR3: CASSTLGTGDTEAFF. In nucleotides, the CDR3 is TGTGCCAGTAGTACGCTCGGGACAGGGGACACTGAAGCTTTCTTT.